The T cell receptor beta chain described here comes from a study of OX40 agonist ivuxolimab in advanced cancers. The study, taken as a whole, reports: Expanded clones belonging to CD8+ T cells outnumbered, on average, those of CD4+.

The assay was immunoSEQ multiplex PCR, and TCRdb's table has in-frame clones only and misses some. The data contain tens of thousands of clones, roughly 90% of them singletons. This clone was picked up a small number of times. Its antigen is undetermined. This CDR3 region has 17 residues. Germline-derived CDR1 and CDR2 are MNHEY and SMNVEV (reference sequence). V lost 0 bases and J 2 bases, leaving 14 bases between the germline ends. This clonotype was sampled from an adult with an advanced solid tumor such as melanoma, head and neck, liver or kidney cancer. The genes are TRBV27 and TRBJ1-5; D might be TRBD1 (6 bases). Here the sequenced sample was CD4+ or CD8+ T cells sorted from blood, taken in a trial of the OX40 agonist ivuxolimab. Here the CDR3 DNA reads TGTGCCAGCAGTTTATCGGGCGCACAGGGAGGCAATCAGCCCCAGCATTTT. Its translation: CASSLSGAQGGNQPQHF.